This T cell receptor (beta chain) was sequenced during a study of T cell responses to AZD1222 COVID-19 vaccine. Overall study findings and caveats: Across the whole spike, CD4 TCRs peaked at regions 160-218 and 743-854.

TCRdb's table, derived via immunoSEQ multiplex PCR, lists solely in-frame clones and lacks some. The table includes more than 120,000 clones, roughly 92% detected once. As for this clone: Its antigen remains unidentified.

Looked up from germline, CDR1 is SGHTS and CDR2 is YDEGEE. This CDR3 has 18 amino acids. Trimming removed 4 bases from V and 7 bases from J, with 24 bases in between. The specimen was peripheral blood, collected 28 days after the second AZD1222 dose. This clonotype originated in an adult who received the AZD1222 COVID-19 vaccine. This chain uses TRBV5-8 with TRBJ1-6; D is possibly TRBD1 (6 bases). The DNA of the CDR3 is TGTGCCAGCAGCCCCGGGGGGGGGCAAATTAATAGAAATTCACCCCTCCACTTT. This gives the protein CASSPGGGQINRNSPLHF. Combining the CDR3 with reference TRBV5-8 and TRBJ1-6 gives the whole variable domain EAGVTQSPTHLIKTRGQQATLRCSPISGHTSVYWYQQALGLGLQFLLWYDEGEERNRGNFPPRFSGRQFPNYSSELNVNALELEDSALYLCASSPGGGQINRNSPLHFGNGTRLTVT.